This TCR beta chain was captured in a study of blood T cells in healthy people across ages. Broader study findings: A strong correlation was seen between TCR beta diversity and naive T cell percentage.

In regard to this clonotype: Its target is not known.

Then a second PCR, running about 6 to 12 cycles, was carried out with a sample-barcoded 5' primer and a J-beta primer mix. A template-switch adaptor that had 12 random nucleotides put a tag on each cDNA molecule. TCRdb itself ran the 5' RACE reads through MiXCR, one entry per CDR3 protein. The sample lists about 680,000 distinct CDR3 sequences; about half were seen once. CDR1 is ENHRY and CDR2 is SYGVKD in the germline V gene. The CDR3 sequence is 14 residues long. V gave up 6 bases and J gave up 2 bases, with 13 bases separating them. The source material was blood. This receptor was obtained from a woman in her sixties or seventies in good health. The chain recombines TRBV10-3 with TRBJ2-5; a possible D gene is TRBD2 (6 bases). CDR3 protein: CAISPGTGQETQYF. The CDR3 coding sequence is TGTGCCATCAGCCCAGGGACTGGACAAGAGACCCAGTACTTC.